The 22 T cell receptor beta chains given below trace back to one sample, sequenced in a study of beta chain features in type 1 diabetes. The isolated RNA, all of it, was reverse transcribed, so expressed TCRB transcripts were what got sequenced. TCRdb's copy holds only in-frame clones and misses some; the assay was immunoSEQ multiplex PCR. This table holds nearly 350,000 clones, 8% found once. Sample: central memory CD4+ T cells from blood. The receptor source for this set is a woman aged 18-29 years in good health.

This clone has only a few counts. The chain carries TRBV5-1 and TRBJ2-1; D not certain. There are 14 residues in the CDR3. Trimming pared 0 bases from V and 7 bases from J, leaving 11 bases between. CDR1 SGHRS and CDR2 YFSETQ come from the germline V gene. CDR3 nucleotides: TGCGCCAGCAGCTTGGTCTCGGGCCTGAATGAGCAGTTCTTC. Its translation is CASSLVSGLNEQFF.

This clone came up a few times. The V call is TRBV2, the J call TRBJ1-5; no definite D call. This CDR3 contains 13 residues. Germline assignment: CDR1 SNHLY and CDR2 FYNNEI. V was trimmed by 6 bases and J by 2 bases, leaving 8 bases between them. The CDR3 DNA reads as TGTGCCAGCAGGGGATTGGGCAATCAGCCCCAGCATTTT. Amino acids: CASRGLGNQPQHF.

The chain uses TRBV10-3 and TRBJ2-7, with a possible D match to TRBD1 (5 bases). CDR3 size: 15 residues. The germline V gene has CDR1 ENHRY and CDR2 SYGVKD. Trimming shortened V by 3 bases and J by 3 bases, and 15 bases separated the two germline ends. CDR3 sequence: CAISEFQGRRYEQYF. CDR3 in DNA: TGTGCCATCAGTGAATTCCAGGGTCGGCGCTACGAGCAGTACTTC.

The chain carries TRBV6-6 and TRBJ1-4; possibly TRBD1 for D (5 bases). This CDR3 comprises 13 residues. Per the germline V gene, CDR1 is MNHNY and CDR2 is SVGAGI (reference sequence). Trimming left V 7 bases short and J 8 bases short, with 14 bases between. The CDR3 protein is CASIQGSEEKLFF. The CDR3 DNA sequence: TGTGCCAGCATCCAGGGTTCCGAGGAAAAACTGTTTTTT.

The chain uses TRBV15 and TRBJ2-1; unclear D gene. The CDR3 spans 16 residues. Germline V CDR1 and CDR2: LNHNV, YYDKDF (reference sequence). Trimming shortened V by 0 bases and J by 8 bases, and 17 bases separated the two germline ends. In nucleotides, the CDR3 is TGTGCCACCAGCAGAGATCTCATAAGTAGTCGCGATGAGCAGTTCTTC. Translating gives CATSRDLISSRDEQFF. Together with reference TRBV15 and TRBJ2-1, the CDR3 gives the full variable domain: DAMVIQNPRYQVTQFGKPVTLSCSQTLNHNVMYWYQQKSSQAPKLLFHYYDKDFNNEADTPDNFQSRRPNTSFCFLDIRSPGLGDTAMYLCATSRDLISSRDEQFFGPGTRLTVL.

This rearrangement joins TRBV29-1 to TRBJ2-1, with 7 bases fitting TRBD2. Germline V gives CDR1 SQVTM, CDR2 ANQGSEA. This CDR3 is 15 amino acids long. The trim removed 2 bases at V and 1 base at J, leaving 5 bases unmatched. For the CDR3, the DNA is TGCAGCGTTGAATCGCGGGAGTGGTCCTACAATGAGCAGTTCTTC. As protein: CSVESREWSYNEQFF.

This clone was counted only a few times. The gene calls are TRBV5-4 and TRBJ2-5; D not resolved. The V gene's germline CDR1 is SGHNT and CDR2 YYREEE (reference sequence). With 6 bases removed from V and 5 bases from J, the gap between germline ends came to 11 bases. The CDR3 is made up of 12 amino acids. The CDR3 loop reads CASIGARETQYF. The DNA for the CDR3 is TGTGCCAGCATCGGAGCACGGGAGACCCAGTACTTC.

This chain links TRBV7-2 with TRBJ2-7; 7 bases map to TRBD2. Germline CDR1 and CDR2: SGHTA and FQGNSA. The V segment lost 5 bases and the J segment 0 bases; nucleotides outside the gene matches: 4. The CDR3 is made up of 14 amino acids. The CDR3 sequence is CASSLPGGSYEQYF. The CDR3 DNA is TGTGCCAGCAGCCTACCGGGAGGCTCCTACGAGCAGTACTTC.

Ten or more counts support this clone. The chain couples TRBV9 to TRBJ1-1; 10 bases are shared with TRBD1. Germline V CDR1 and CDR2: SGDLS, YYNGEE. The V segment lost 3 bases and the J segment 5 bases; nucleotides outside the gene matches: 7. The CDR3 runs 15 residues. The chain's CDR3 is CASSAGGTGVTEAFF. CDR3 DNA: TGTGCCAGCAGCGCCGGGGGGACAGGGGTTACTGAAGCTTTCTTT.

This chain links TRBV2 with TRBJ2-7; TRBD2 is a possible D gene (6 bases). CDR1 is SNHLY and CDR2 is FYNNEI in the germline V gene. This CDR3 has 16 amino acids. V shed 3 bases and J shed 0 bases, with 15 bases lying between them. The CDR3 reads CASSDVADPASYEQYF. In DNA, the CDR3 is TGTGCCAGCAGTGACGTAGCGGATCCTGCCTCCTACGAGCAGTACTTC.

In its sample, this clone was seen a few times. The chain's CDR3 is CASSLSSFVGRSSYEQYF. The CDR3 DNA follows: TGTGCCAGCAGTTTATCGAGCTTTGTCGGGAGAAGCTCCTACGAGCAGTACTTC. The genes are TRBV27 and TRBJ2-7; maybe TRBD2 (6 bases). This CDR3 has 18 residues. V gave up 0 bases and J gave up 0 bases, with 18 bases separating them. The germline V gene encodes CDR1 MNHEY and CDR2 SMNVEV (reference sequence).

This clone was counted at least ten times. The chain carries TRBV4-2 and TRBJ1-5; possibly TRBD1 for D (5 bases). The ends were cut back, 0 bases at V and 1 base at J, with 10 bases in the middle. In germline, CDR1 is LGHNA, CDR2 YNFKEQ. CDR3 length: 16 residues. CDR3 DNA: TGTGCCAGCAGCCAAGATTTTCGACAGAGCAATCAGCCCCAGCATTTT. It encodes CASSQDFRQSNQPQHF.

The J gene is TRBJ2-1, the V gene TRBV2; 10 bases are shared with TRBD2. Germline trimming cut 7 bases from V and 7 bases from J; bases unmatched to any gene: 10. From germline, CDR1 is SNHLY and CDR2 FYNNEI. There are 15 residues in the CDR3. The CDR3 sequence: CASNRAGGPSNEQFF. CDR3 nucleotide sequence: TGTGCCAGCAATAGAGCGGGAGGGCCGTCTAATGAGCAGTTCTTC.

The chain links TRBV7-9 to TRBJ1-1; D might be TRBD1 (5 bases). This CDR3 contains 14 residues. V was clipped by 3 bases and J by 4 bases, with 12 bases between them. Germline CDR1 and CDR2: SEHNR and FQNEAQ (reference sequence). In DNA form, the CDR3 reads TGTGCCAGCAGCTTTTCAATGGGGGGCACTGAAGCTTTCTTT. Translation gives CASSFSMGGTEAFF.

This clone came up a few times. This chain uses TRBV7-3 with TRBJ2-1; the match to TRBD2 covers 8 bases. V shed 0 bases, J shed 3 bases, and the junction held 4 bases outside the gene matches. CDR1 is SGHTA and CDR2 is FQGTGA in the germline V gene. The CDR3 is made up of 16 amino acids. The CDR3 is CASSLTREADYNEQFF. The CDR3 DNA sequence: TGTGCCAGCAGCTTAACGCGGGAGGCTGACTACAATGAGCAGTTCTTC. Using reference TRBV7-3 and TRBJ2-1 for the parts outside the CDR3, the full variable domain is GAGVSQTPSNKVTEKGKYVELRCDPISGHTALYWYRQSLGQGPEFLIYFQGTGAADDSGLPNDRFFAVRPEGSVSTLKIQRTERGDSAVYLCASSLTREADYNEQFFGPGTRLTVL.

This chain connects TRBV7-8 to TRBJ2-2; 9 positions match TRBD2. The trim removed 3 bases at V and 5 bases at J, leaving 10 bases unmatched. Germline lookup yields CDR1 SGHVS and CDR2 FQNEAQ. The CDR3 covers 17 residues. CDR3 nucleotide sequence: TGTGCCAGCAGCTTTGGCGCGGGAGGGCCGGGGACCGGGGAGCTGTTTTTT. Its protein is CASSFGAGGPGTGELFF.

This clone was counted a few times. The rearrangement uses TRBV5-4 and TRBJ2-7; 10 nucleotides match TRBD2. Germline CDR1 and CDR2: SGHNT and YYREEE (reference sequence). V shed 4 bases, J shed 4 bases, and the junction held 11 bases outside the gene matches. The CDR3 loop spans 16 amino acids. CDR3 region: CASSQEASGSFYEQYF. The CDR3 region has the DNA TGTGCCAGCAGCCAAGAAGCTAGCGGGAGTTTTTACGAGCAGTACTTC.

This clone appeared many times. Other DNA sequences of this sample code for an identical CDR3. The chain uses TRBV29-1 and TRBJ1-5; a possible D gene is TRBD1 (5 bases). CDR3 size: 12 residues. Trimming took off 7 bases at V and 5 bases at J, with 12 bases between the two ends. CDR1 and CDR2 (germline): SQVTM, ANQGSEA. The CDR3 sequence: CSAGARDQPQHF. CDR3 coding DNA: TGCAGCGCCGGGGCCAGGGATCAGCCCCAGCATTTT.

The sample holds many counts of this clone. V gene TRBV7-2 combines with J gene TRBJ2-5; D is possibly TRBD1 (5 bases). CDR1 and CDR2 from the germline V gene are SGHTA and FQGNSA. The CDR3 runs to 14 residues. Deletions cut 1 base from V and 2 bases from J, with 8 bases between. The CDR3, as DNA: TGTGCCAGCAGCTTAGGTCCAGGGCAAGAGACCCAGTACTTC. Protein product: CASSLGPGQETQYF.

This clone has a handful of counts. The chain joins TRBV5-1 to TRBJ2-7; tentatively, D is TRBD1 (6 bases). The V gene lost 1 base and the J gene lost 2 bases, with 16 bases spanning the gap. The CDR3 covers 16 residues. Germline loops: CDR1 SGHRS, CDR2 YFSETQ. CDR3 nucleotide sequence: TGCGCCAGCAGCTTGAGCACAGGGATTGAGGCCTACGAGCAGTACTTC. This codes for CASSLSTGIEAYEQYF.

This clone was counted only a few times. The V and J genes are TRBV4-2 and TRBJ2-1, with D hard to call. V shed 5 bases and J shed 3 bases, with 20 bases lying between them. The germline V gene encodes CDR1 LGHNA and CDR2 YNFKEQ. CDR3 length: 17 amino acids. The CDR3: CASSWAAYSNVYNEQFF. The CDR3 DNA reads as TGTGCCAGCAGCTGGGCGGCCTACAGTAATGTCTACAATGAGCAGTTCTTC.

In its sample, this clone was seen many times. V is TRBV15 and J is TRBJ2-4; D gene unclear. The V end was cut by 3 bases, the J end by 0 bases, with 12 bases between. This CDR3 is 16 amino acids long. The germline CDR1 and CDR2 sequences are LNHNV and YYDKDF (reference sequence). The CDR3 DNA is TGTGCCACCAGCAGCGTCAGAAACTCAGCCAAAAACATTCAGTACTTC. As protein: CATSSVRNSAKNIQYF.